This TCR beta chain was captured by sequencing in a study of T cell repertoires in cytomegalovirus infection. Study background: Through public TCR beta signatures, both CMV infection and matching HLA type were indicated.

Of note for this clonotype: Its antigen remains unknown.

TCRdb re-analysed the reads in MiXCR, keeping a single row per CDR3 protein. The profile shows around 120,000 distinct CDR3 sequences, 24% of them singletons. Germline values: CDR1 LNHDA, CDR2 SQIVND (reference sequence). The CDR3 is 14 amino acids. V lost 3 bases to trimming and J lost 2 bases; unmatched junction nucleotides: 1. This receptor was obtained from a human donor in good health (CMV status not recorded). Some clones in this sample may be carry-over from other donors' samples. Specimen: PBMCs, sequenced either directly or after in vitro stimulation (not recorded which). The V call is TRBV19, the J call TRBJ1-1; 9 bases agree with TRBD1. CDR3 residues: CASSMDRGNTEAFF. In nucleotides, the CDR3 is TGTGCCAGTAGTATGGACAGGGGAAACACTGAAGCTTTCTTT.